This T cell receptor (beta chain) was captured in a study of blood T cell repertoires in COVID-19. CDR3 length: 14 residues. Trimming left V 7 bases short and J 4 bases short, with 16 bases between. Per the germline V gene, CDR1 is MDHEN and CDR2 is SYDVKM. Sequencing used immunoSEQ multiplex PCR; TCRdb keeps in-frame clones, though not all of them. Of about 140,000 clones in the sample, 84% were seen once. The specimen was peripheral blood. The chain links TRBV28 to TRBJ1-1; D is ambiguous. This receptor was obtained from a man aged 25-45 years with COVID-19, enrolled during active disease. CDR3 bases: TGTGCCAGCAAGAGGAATCGGGTTATCACTGAAGCTTTCTTT. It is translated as CASKRNRVITEAFF. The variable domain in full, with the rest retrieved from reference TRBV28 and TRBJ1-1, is DVKVTQSSRYLVKRTGEKVFLECVQDMDHENMFWYRQDPGLGLRLIYFSYDVKMKEKGDIPEGYSVSREKKERFSLILESASTNQTSMYLCASKRNRVITEAFFGQGTRLTVV.